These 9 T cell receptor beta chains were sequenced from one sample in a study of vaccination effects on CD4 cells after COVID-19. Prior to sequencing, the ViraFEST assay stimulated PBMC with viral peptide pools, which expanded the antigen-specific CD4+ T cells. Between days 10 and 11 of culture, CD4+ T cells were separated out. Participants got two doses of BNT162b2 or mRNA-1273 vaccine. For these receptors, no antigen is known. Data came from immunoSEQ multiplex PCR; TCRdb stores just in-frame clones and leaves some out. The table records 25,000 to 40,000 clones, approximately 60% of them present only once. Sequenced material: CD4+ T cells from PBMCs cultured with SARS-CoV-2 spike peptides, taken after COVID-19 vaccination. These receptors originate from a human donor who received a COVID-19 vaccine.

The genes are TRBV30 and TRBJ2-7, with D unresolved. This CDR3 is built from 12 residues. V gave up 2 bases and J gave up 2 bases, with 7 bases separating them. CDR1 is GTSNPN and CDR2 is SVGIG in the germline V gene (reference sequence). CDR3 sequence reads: CAWSPTAYEQYF. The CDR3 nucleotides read TGTGCCTGGAGTCCCACAGCCTACGAGCAGTACTTC.

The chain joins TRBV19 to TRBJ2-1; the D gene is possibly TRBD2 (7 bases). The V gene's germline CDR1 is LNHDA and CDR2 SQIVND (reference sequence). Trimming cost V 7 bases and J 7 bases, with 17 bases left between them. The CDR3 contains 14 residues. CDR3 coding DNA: TGTGCCAGTAAAAGAGGGGGGGGGTGGAATGAGCAGTTCTTC. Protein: CASKRGGGWNEQFF.

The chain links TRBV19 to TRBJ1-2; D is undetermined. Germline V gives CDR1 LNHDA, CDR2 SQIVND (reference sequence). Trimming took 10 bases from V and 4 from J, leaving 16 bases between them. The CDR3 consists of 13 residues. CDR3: CATRTTVLYGYTF. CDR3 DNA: TGTGCCACCCGAACGACGGTTCTCTATGGCTACACCTTC.

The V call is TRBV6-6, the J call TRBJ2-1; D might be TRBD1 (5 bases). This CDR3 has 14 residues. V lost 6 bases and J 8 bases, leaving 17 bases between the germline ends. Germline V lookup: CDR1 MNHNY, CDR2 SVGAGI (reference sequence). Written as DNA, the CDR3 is TGTGCCAGCAGGCAACAGGCGTCAAGTGATGAGCAGTTCTTC. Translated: CASRQQASSDEQFF.

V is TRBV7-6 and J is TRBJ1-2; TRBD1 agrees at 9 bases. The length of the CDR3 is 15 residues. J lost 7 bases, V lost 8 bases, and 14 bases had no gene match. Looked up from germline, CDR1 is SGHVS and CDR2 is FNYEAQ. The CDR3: CASGLKPGQGFGYTF. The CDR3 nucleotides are TGTGCCAGCGGACTTAAGCCGGGACAGGGTTTTGGCTACACCTTC.

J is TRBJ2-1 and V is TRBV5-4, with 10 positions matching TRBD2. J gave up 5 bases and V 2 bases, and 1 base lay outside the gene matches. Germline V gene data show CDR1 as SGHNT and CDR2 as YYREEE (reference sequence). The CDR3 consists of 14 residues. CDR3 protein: CASSLAGGDNEQFF. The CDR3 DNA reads TGTGCCAGCAGCTTAGCGGGAGGGGACAATGAGCAGTTCTTC.

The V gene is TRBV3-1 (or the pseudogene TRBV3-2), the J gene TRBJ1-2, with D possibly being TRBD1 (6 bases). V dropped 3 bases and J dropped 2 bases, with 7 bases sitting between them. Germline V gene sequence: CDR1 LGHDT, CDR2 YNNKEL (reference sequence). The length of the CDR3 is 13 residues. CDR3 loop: CASSHDRNYGYTF. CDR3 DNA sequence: TGTGCCAGCAGCCACGACAGGAACTATGGCTACACCTTC.

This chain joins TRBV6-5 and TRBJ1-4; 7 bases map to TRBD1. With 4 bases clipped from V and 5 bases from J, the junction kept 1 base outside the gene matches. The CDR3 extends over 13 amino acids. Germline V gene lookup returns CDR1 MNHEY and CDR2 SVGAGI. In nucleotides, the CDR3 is TGTGCCAGCAGTTTGACAGGGAATGAAAAACTGTTTTTT. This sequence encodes CASSLTGNEKLFF.

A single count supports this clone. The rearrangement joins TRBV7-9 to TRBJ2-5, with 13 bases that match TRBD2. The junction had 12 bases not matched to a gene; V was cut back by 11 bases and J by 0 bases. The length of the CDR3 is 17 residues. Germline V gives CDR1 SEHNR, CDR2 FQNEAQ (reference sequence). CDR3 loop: CAYQGTSGATYQETQYF. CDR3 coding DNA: TGTGCCTACCAGGGGACTAGCGGGGCGACCTACCAAGAGACCCAGTACTTC.